The clone carrying this T cell receptor (beta chain) was detected a few times. The sample belongs to a study of regulatory T cells in long-lasting Graves disease. Time point defined: newly diagnosed GD, antithyroid drugs for less than 3 months. Isolated PBMC RNA provided the starting material for the TCR library. Diagnosis followed American Thyroid Association guidelines for Graves' disease. From each patient, nine milliliters of peripheral blood was drawn and collected into an EDTA anticoagulant tube. Germline V CDR1 and CDR2: ENHRY, SYGVKD. This CDR3 contains 12 residues. Trimming shortened V by 6 bases and J by 10 bases, and 10 bases separated the two germline ends. HTBI primers from iRepertoire and Arm-PCR of CDR3 regions yielded the TCR beta libraries. In TCRdb, the multiplex PCR reads were re-called with MiXCR into one record per CDR3 protein. Of 350,000 to 450,000 distinct CDR3 sequences in the sample, 15% are singletons; the top ten hold approximately 8%.

The same sample was also studied in work on T cells in Graves' hyperthyroidism and ophthalmopathy. Per that study: The HTBI set primed first-round TCR CDR3 RT-PCR.

The specimen was peripheral blood mononuclear cells (PBMCs), collected at new diagnosis, from a patient treated with antithyroid drugs. This receptor was taken from a woman between 40 and 55 years old with Graves disease. The V call is TRBV10-3, the J call TRBJ1-6; D gene unclear. CDR3 amino acids: CAIRSEGSPLHF. CDR3 coding DNA: TGTGCCATCAGATCAGAAGGGTCACCCCTCCACTTT.